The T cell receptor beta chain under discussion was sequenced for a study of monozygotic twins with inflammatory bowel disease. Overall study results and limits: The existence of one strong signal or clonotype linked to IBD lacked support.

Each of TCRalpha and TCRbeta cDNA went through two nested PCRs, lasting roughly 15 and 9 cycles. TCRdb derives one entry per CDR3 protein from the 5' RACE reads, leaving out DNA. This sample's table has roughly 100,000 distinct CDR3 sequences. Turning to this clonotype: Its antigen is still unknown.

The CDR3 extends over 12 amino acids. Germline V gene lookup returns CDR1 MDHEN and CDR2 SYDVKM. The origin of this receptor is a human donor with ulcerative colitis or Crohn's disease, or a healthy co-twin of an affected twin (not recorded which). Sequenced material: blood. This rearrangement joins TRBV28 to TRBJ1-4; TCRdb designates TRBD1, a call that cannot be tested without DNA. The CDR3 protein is CASSRDNEKLFF.